Listed below are T cell receptor beta chains from one sample, sequenced in a study of cytomegalovirus exposure and HLA in healthy donors. Sequencing was performed with immunoSEQ multiplex PCR; in TCRdb, only in-frame clones are kept and a portion is missing. This sample contains about 200,000 clones. The sequenced sample was PBMCs. These receptors came from a girl aged 2-10 years in good health and CMV-seropositive. Both conserved end residues are part of each CDR3. The D gene is left open where the match is weak.

j_call: TRBJ1-1; v_call: TRBV6-1; cdr3_length: 14; d_call: -; cdr3_nt: TGTGCCAGCAGTGATCCAGGTATGAAGGCTGAAGCTTTCTTT; cdr3_aa: CASSDPGMKAEAFF
j_call: TRBJ2-5; v_call: TRBV18; cdr3_length: 14; d_call: TRBD1; cdr3_nt: TGTGCCAGCTCACTACAGGGGCAGATGGAGACCCAGTACTTC; cdr3_aa: CASSLQGQMETQYF
j_call: TRBJ2-7; v_call: TRBV5-4; cdr3_length: 17; d_call: TRBD2; cdr3_nt: TGTGCCAGCAGCTTTTCCATTACTAGCGGAGGGACCTACGAGCAGTACTTC; cdr3_aa: CASSFSITSGGTYEQYF
j_call: TRBJ2-1; v_call: TRBV7-9; cdr3_length: 16; d_call: TRBD2; cdr3_nt: TGTGCCAGCAGCTTAGTGGGGACTAGCGGTAACAATGAGCAGTTCTTC; cdr3_aa: CASSLVGTSGNNEQFF
j_call: TRBJ2-7; v_call: TRBV7-2; cdr3_length: 17; d_call: TRBD2; cdr3_nt: TGTGCCAGCAGCTTAGGGCTAGCGGGTTGGAGCTCCTACGAGCAGTACTTC; cdr3_aa: CASSLGLAGWSSYEQYF
j_call: TRBJ2-7; v_call: TRBV15; cdr3_length: 15; d_call: -; cdr3_nt: TGTGCCACCAGCAGAGACGGACAGAGTAGGTACGAGCAGTACTTC; cdr3_aa: CATSRDGQSRYEQYF
j_call: TRBJ1-2; v_call: TRBV7-9; cdr3_length: 13; d_call: -; cdr3_nt: TGTGCCAGCAGCTTACACAGCTACTATGGCTACACCTTC; cdr3_aa: CASSLHSYYGYTF
j_call: TRBJ1-5; v_call: TRBV27; cdr3_length: 15; d_call: TRBD1; cdr3_nt: TGTGCCAGCAGTTTAAGGGGCCCCGGAGACAGGGTTTACCATTTT; cdr3_aa: CASSLRGPGDRVYHF
j_call: TRBJ1-4; v_call: TRBV7-9; cdr3_length: 16; d_call: TRBD1; cdr3_nt: TGTGCCAGCAGCTCCGCACAGGGGGCGGACAATGAAAAACTGTTTTTT; cdr3_aa: CASSSAQGADNEKLFF
j_call: TRBJ2-3; v_call: TRBV5-1; cdr3_length: 14; d_call: -; cdr3_nt: TGCGCCAGCAGCTTTAGGCTGCTAGGAGATACGCAGTATTTT; cdr3_aa: CASSFRLLGDTQYF
j_call: TRBJ2-7; v_call: TRBV2; cdr3_length: 13; d_call: -; cdr3_nt: TGTGCCAGCGGTGGAACGCCCGGGTACGAGCAGTACTTC; cdr3_aa: CASGGTPGYEQYF
j_call: TRBJ2-7; v_call: TRBV7-9; cdr3_length: 15; d_call: -; cdr3_nt: TGTGCCAGCAGCTTAGTGACAGGTCGCTCCTACGAGCAGTACTTC; cdr3_aa: CASSLVTGRSYEQYF
j_call: TRBJ2-5; v_call: TRBV28; cdr3_length: 17; d_call: TRBD1; cdr3_nt: TGTGCCAGCACCGATCCACCCGGGGCAGGGGGCAGGGAGACCCAGTACTTC; cdr3_aa: CASTDPPGAGGRETQYF
j_call: TRBJ2-7; v_call: TRBV23-1; cdr3_length: 19; d_call: TRBD1; cdr3_nt: TGCGCCAGCAGTCAATCGGGCCCGAAAGGGACAGGTGAAAGGTACGAGCAGTACTTC; cdr3_aa: CASSQSGPKGTGERYEQYF
j_call: TRBJ2-1; v_call: TRBV25-1; cdr3_length: 12; d_call: TRBD2; cdr3_nt: TGTGCCAGCAGTGCGGCGGGAGAGGGGAAGTTCTTC; cdr3_aa: CASSAAGEGKFF
j_call: TRBJ1-2; v_call: TRBV10-3; cdr3_length: 19; d_call: -; cdr3_nt: TGTGCCATCAGTGAGTCCCGGTCGATATCGCGGCCTCTCTATTGGGGCTACACCTTC; cdr3_aa: CAISESRSISRPLYWGYTF
j_call: TRBJ2-2; v_call: TRBV18; cdr3_length: 14; d_call: -; cdr3_nt: TGTGCCAGCTCATCCCTAGAGCAAACCGGGGAGCTGTTTTTT; cdr3_aa: CASSSLEQTGELFF
j_call: TRBJ1-1; v_call: TRBV5-4; cdr3_length: 14; d_call: -; cdr3_nt: TGTGCCAGCAGCTTGGAGCCTCTGAGCGCTGAAGCTTTCTTT; cdr3_aa: CASSLEPLSAEAFF
j_call: TRBJ2-1; v_call: TRBV10-3; cdr3_length: 17; d_call: TRBD2; cdr3_nt: TGTGCCATGGGGGACAGAACCGGGACTAGCGAAAACAATGAGCAGTTCTTC; cdr3_aa: CAMGDRTGTSENNEQFF
j_call: TRBJ2-4; v_call: TRBV7-9; cdr3_length: 14; d_call: TRBD2; cdr3_nt: TGTGCCAGCAGCCTGGGGACTAGCGGAAACATTCAGTACTTC; cdr3_aa: CASSLGTSGNIQYF
j_call: TRBJ2-5; v_call: TRBV7-9; cdr3_length: 15; d_call: TRBD2; cdr3_nt: TGTGCCAGCAGTCCTAACGGGGGGGTGGCAGAGACCCAGTACTTC; cdr3_aa: CASSPNGGVAETQYF
j_call: TRBJ2-7; v_call: TRBV4-2; cdr3_length: 17; d_call: -; cdr3_nt: TGTGCCAGCAGCCGCTACTCGGGCAGGGATTTTCCCTACGAGCAGTACTTC; cdr3_aa: CASSRYSGRDFPYEQYF
j_call: TRBJ2-7; v_call: TRBV6-5; cdr3_length: 14; d_call: -; cdr3_nt: TGTGCCAGCAGTTTACGACCGGGGTCTCACGAGCAGTACTTC; cdr3_aa: CASSLRPGSHEQYF
j_call: TRBJ1-1; v_call: TRBV5-1; cdr3_length: 13; d_call: -; cdr3_nt: TGCGCCAGCAGCTTGGAGAGGAAAACTGAAGCTTTCTTT; cdr3_aa: CASSLERKTEAFF
j_call: TRBJ2-5; v_call: TRBV6-6; cdr3_length: 12; d_call: TRBD1; cdr3_nt: TGTGCCAGCAGTCCGGACAGGGGTACCCAGTACTTC; cdr3_aa: CASSPDRGTQYF
j_call: TRBJ2-3; v_call: TRBV5-6; cdr3_length: 15; d_call: -; cdr3_nt: TGTGCCAGCAGCTTGGGTAGCGGAAGCACAGATACGCAGTATTTT; cdr3_aa: CASSLGSGSTDTQYF